These 23 T cell receptor beta chains were sequenced from one sample in a study of blood T cell repertoires in COVID-19. Libraries were prepared by immunoSEQ multiplex PCR; TCRdb keeps only in-frame clonotypes and omits some of them. The data contain about 97,000 clones, 81% of them singletons. Sequenced input: peripheral blood. The receptors here all came from a man aged 55 to 70 with acute or convalescent COVID-19.

The V and J genes are TRBV9 and TRBJ2-3, with 7 bases that match TRBD2. Germline V CDR1 and CDR2: SGDLS, YYNGEE. J lost 0 bases, V lost 5 bases, and 9 bases had no gene match. The CDR3 length is 16 residues. Written as DNA, the CDR3 is TGTGCCAGCAGGGCTGGAGCGGGGCCTAGCACAGATACGCAGTATTTT. As protein: CASRAGAGPSTDTQYF.

The chain carries TRBV13 and TRBJ1-1; possible D gene TRBD1, 5 bases. Trimming took 6 bases from V and 0 from J, leaving 11 bases between them. CDR1 and CDR2 from the germline V gene are PRHDT and FYEKMQ (reference sequence). The CDR3 is made up of 14 amino acids. As DNA, the CDR3 is TGTGCCAGCAGTCACCGGGGGATGAACACTGAAGCTTTCTTT. This sequence encodes CASSHRGMNTEAFF.

This clone was observed once. The V and J genes are TRBV18 and TRBJ2-3, with 12 bases fitting TRBD2. This CDR3 spans 15 amino acids. Unmatched junction bases numbered 1, after V lost 3 bases and J lost 3 bases. The germline CDR1 and CDR2 sequences are KGHSH and LQKENI. CDR3 protein: CASSPGTSGTDTQYF. As DNA, the CDR3 is TGTGCCAGCTCACCCGGGACTAGCGGGACAGATACGCAGTATTTT.

This chain connects TRBV30 to TRBJ2-1; D may be TRBD2 (7 bases). Germline V CDR1 and CDR2: GTSNPN, SVGIG (reference sequence). The V end was cut by 1 base, the J end by 15 bases, with 22 bases between. The CDR3 has 14 amino acids. The CDR3, as DNA: TGTGCCTGGAGTGGCTTTGGGGGGGCAGGTTTTGCGTTCTTC. It is translated as CAWSGFGGAGFAFF.

The rearrangement links TRBV6-2 or TRBV6-3 to TRBJ1-5, with D possibly being TRBD1 (5 bases). The CDR3 extends over 14 amino acids. V gave up 2 bases and J gave up 5 bases, with 10 bases separating them. Germline lookup yields CDR1 MNHEY and CDR2 SVGEGT. CDR3: CASSYLTADQPQHF. Written as DNA, the CDR3 is TGTGCCAGCAGTTACCTGACAGCTGATCAGCCCCAGCATTTT.

In regard to this clone: Additional DNA sequences in this sample encode the identical CDR3. The rearrangement joins TRBV10-2 to TRBJ1-3; D ambiguous. Deletions cut 6 bases from V and 3 bases from J, with 15 bases between. CDR1 and CDR2 (germline): WSHSY, SAAADI. CDR3 length: 15 amino acids. The CDR3 is CASRPPGSYGNTIYF. The CDR3 coding sequence is TGCGCCAGCAGACCCCCCGGGAGTTATGGAAACACCATATATTTT.

The V call is TRBV7-2, the J call TRBJ1-1; TRBD1 might be the D (6 bases). Germline V gene data show CDR1 as SGHTA and CDR2 as FQGNSA. V dropped 5 bases and J dropped 5 bases, with 12 bases sitting between them. This CDR3 has 13 residues. CDR3 coding DNA: TGTGCCAGCAGCCCGCCAACAGGGACTGAAGCTTTCTTT. The encoded protein is CASSPPTGTEAFF.

The chain combines TRBV18 with TRBJ2-3, with 14 bases matching TRBD2. J was trimmed by 6 bases and V by 2 bases; bases with no gene match: 7. Germline V gene data show CDR1 as KGHSH and CDR2 as LQKENI. This CDR3 contains 17 residues. The CDR3 DNA reads TGTGCCAGCTCACCAGACGGACTAGCGGGGGGAACGGATACGCAGTATTTT. It encodes CASSPDGLAGGTDTQYF.

The chain has TRBV14 and TRBJ2-7, with 9 nucleotides matching TRBD1. V shed 4 bases and J 4 bases; nucleotides not matched to a gene: 11. The CDR3 is 16 residues long. Germline V gene lookup returns CDR1 SGHDN and CDR2 FVKESK. The CDR3 DNA reads as TGTGCCAGCAGCCCTGTCGGTGGGACAGGGCGGTACGAGCAGTACTTC. Translation gives CASSPVGGTGRYEQYF.

This clone is a singleton in its sample. The chain joins TRBV28 to TRBJ1-2; perhaps TRBD1 as D (5 bases). CDR3 length equals 12 residues. Trimming removed 6 bases from V and 0 bases from J, with 5 bases in between. The V gene's germline CDR1 is MDHEN and CDR2 SYDVKM. CDR3 nucleotides: TGTGCCAGCAGCAGGGCTAACTATGGCTACACCTTC. Translating gives CASSRANYGYTF.

The chain carries TRBV6-6 and TRBJ2-7; 10 bases map to TRBD2. The CDR3 spans 17 residues. Losses at the gene ends were 5 bases for V and 3 bases for J; bases not matched to a gene: 13. Germline values: CDR1 MNHNY, CDR2 SVGAGI (reference sequence). The CDR3 nucleotides read TGTGCCAGCAGTCCGGACGGACTAGCGGAGGTCCTCTACGAGCAGTACTTC. Its protein is CASSPDGLAEVLYEQYF.

The rearrangement uses TRBV20-1 and TRBJ1-2; 8 bases are shared with TRBD1. CDR3 length: 11 residues. Germline V gene data show CDR1 as DFQATT and CDR2 as SNEGSKA (reference sequence). J was trimmed by 7 bases and V by 4 bases; bases with no gene match: 2. The DNA of the CDR3 is TGCAGTGCTAAGACAGGGGTTGGCTACACCTTC. Protein sequence: CSAKTGVGYTF.

This chain uses TRBV24-1 with TRBJ2-5; 7 bases map to TRBD1. CDR3 length: 14 amino acids. The V gene's germline CDR1 is KGHDR and CDR2 SFDVKD. V dropped 4 bases and J dropped 1; count of bases not matched to a gene: 2. CDR3 nucleotide sequence: TGTGCCACCAGTGACAACAGGGGCCAAGAGACCCAGTACTTC. This gives the protein CATSDNRGQETQYF.

This chain joins TRBV7-8 and TRBJ2-7; no clear D gene. Trimming left V 0 bases short and J 6 bases short, with 6 bases between. The CDR3 totals 12 residues. Per germline, CDR1 SGHVS and CDR2 FQNEAQ. The chain's CDR3 is CASSLASLEQYF. The CDR3 DNA sequence: TGTGCCAGCAGCTTAGCGTCTCTCGAGCAGTACTTC.

This clone was seen a single time. V and J are TRBV11-3 and TRBJ2-1; weak D call: TRBD2 (8 bases). The CDR3 extends over 16 amino acids. Germline CDR1 SGHNT, CDR2 YENEEA. V shed 1 base and J shed 6 bases, with 16 bases lying between them. The CDR3 nucleotides read TGTGCCAGCAGCTTAGTTCTTAGCGGGGACAGCAATGAGCAGTTCTTC. This sequence encodes CASSLVLSGDSNEQFF.

The chain couples TRBV2 to TRBJ2-1; TRBD1 agrees at 12 bases. The ends lost 9 bases at V and 4 bases at J; junction bases unmatched: 10. This CDR3 is built from 16 residues. Looked up from germline, CDR1 is SNHLY and CDR2 is FYNNEI. The CDR3 here is CASKMGQGAPYNEQFF. The CDR3 nucleotides are TGTGCCAGTAAAATGGGACAGGGGGCTCCGTACAATGAGCAGTTCTTC.

CDR3 DNA sequence: TGTGCCAGCAGCGGAGCTCTGGGACTAGCGGGGAGAGAGACCCAGTACTTC. This translates into CASSGALGLAGRETQYF. The chain has TRBV9 and TRBJ2-5; the match to TRBD2 covers 13 bases. V dropped 3 bases and J dropped 4; count of bases not matched to a gene: 9. The CDR3 length is 17 residues. In germline, CDR1 is SGDLS, CDR2 YYNGEE.

The sample holds a few counts of this clone. V usage is TRBV4-3 and J usage is TRBJ1-2; weak D call: TRBD1 (5 bases). V was trimmed by 4 bases and J by 4 bases, leaving 13 bases between them. Germline CDR1 reads LGHNA; CDR2 reads YSLEER. The CDR3 runs 14 residues. The CDR3 DNA reads as TGCGCCAGCAGCCCGGGCAGGGCCGTCTATGGCTACACCTTC. This gives the protein CASSPGRAVYGYTF.

V usage is TRBV5-1 and J usage is TRBJ2-7; perhaps TRBD2 as D (6 bases). CDR1 SGHRS and CDR2 YFSETQ come from the germline V gene. The CDR3 is made up of 14 amino acids. V lost 2 bases and J lost 4, with 13 bases in between. In DNA form, the CDR3 reads TGCGCCAGCAGCTTCCGGGACTCCCTATACGAGCAGTACTTC. Amino acids: CASSFRDSLYEQYF.

The chain has TRBV19 and TRBJ2-5; 10 bases are a match to TRBD1. The CDR3 runs 16 residues. J gave up 5 bases and V 6 bases, and 12 bases lay outside the gene matches. CDR1 and CDR2 from the germline V gene are LNHDA and SQIVND (reference sequence). DNA for the CDR3: TGTGCCAGTAGCCCGACAGGGGGCCCCTCCAGGGAGACCCAGTACTTC. This sequence encodes CASSPTGGPSRETQYF.

The chain uses TRBV11-3 and TRBJ2-7, with 7 bases that match TRBD2. Per germline, CDR1 SGHNT and CDR2 YENEEA. The CDR3 has 15 residues. V trimming: 3 bases; J trimming: 1 base; junction bases outside the gene matches: 6. The chain's CDR3 is CASSLAGDLSYEQYF. Written as DNA, the CDR3 is TGTGCCAGCAGCTTGGCGGGGGACCTTTCCTACGAGCAGTACTTC.

In this sample, this clone turned up a few times. This chain joins TRBV9 and TRBJ2-1, with 14 bases identical to TRBD2. CDR1 is SGDLS and CDR2 is YYNGEE in the germline V gene. The V segment lost 2 bases and the J segment 12 bases; nucleotides outside the gene matches: 7. The CDR3 length is 15 residues. CDR3 DNA: TGTGCCAGCAGCGTGCTAGGGACTAGCGGGAGTGGGCAGTTCTTC. This encodes CASSVLGTSGSGQFF.

The chain has TRBV4-2 and TRBJ2-2, with D perhaps TRBD1 (6 bases). The V gene's germline CDR1 is LGHNA and CDR2 YNFKEQ. Deletions cut 2 bases from V and 1 base from J, with 11 bases between. The CDR3 contains 16 residues. The CDR3 spells CASSQSVRGNTGELFF. The CDR3 region has the DNA TGTGCCAGCAGCCAAAGCGTCAGGGGGAACACCGGGGAGCTGTTTTTT.